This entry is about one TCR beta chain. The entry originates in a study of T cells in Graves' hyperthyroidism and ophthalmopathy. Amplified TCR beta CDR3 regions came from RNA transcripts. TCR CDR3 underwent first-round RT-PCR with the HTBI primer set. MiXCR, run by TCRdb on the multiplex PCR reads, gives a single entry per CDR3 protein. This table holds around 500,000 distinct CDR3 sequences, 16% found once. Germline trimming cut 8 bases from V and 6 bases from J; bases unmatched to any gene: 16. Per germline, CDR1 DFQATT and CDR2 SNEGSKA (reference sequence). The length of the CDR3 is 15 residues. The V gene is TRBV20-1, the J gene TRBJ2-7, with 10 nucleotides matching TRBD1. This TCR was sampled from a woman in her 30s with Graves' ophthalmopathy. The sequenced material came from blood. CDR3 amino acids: CSTQPSDRGGIEQYF. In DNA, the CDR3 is TGCAGTACTCAGCCTTCGGACAGGGGGGGAATCGAGCAGTACTTC.